Listed here are 22 T cell receptor beta chains from one sample, sequenced in a study of CD4 T cells in relation to SARS-CoV-2 and coronaviruses. TCRdb's table, derived via immunoSEQ multiplex PCR, lists solely in-frame clones and lacks some. The table has around 54,000 clones, about 92% seen once; the top ten hold about 0.4%. Specimen: naive CD4+ T cells from PBMCs. The subset here: naive CD4+ T cells isolated by negative enrichment. The source is an adult with COVID-19.

The sample holds one count of this clone. The V gene is TRBV28, the J gene TRBJ1-2, with D possibly being TRBD1 (5 bases). The CDR3 length is 15 residues. Trimming shortened V by 6 bases and J by 2 bases, and 16 bases separated the two germline ends. Germline V lookup: CDR1 MDHEN, CDR2 SYDVKM. The CDR3 bases are TGTGCCAGCAGGCGCCCTGGGGCAGGCAACTATGGCTACACCTTC. Translating gives CASRRPGAGNYGYTF.

The V gene is TRBV7-9, the J gene TRBJ2-5, with 10 nucleotides matching TRBD2. Germline V CDR1 and CDR2: SEHNR, FQNEAQ (reference sequence). CDR3 length: 16 amino acids. V lost 2 bases, J lost 5 bases, and 8 bases stayed unmatched. CDR3 bases: TGTGCCAGCAGCTTATCCACCGGTAGCGGGAGGGAGACCCAGTACTTC. Protein: CASSLSTGSGRETQYF.

This clone was counted once. The rearrangement joins TRBV4-1 to TRBJ2-5, with TRBD2 matching over 8 bases. From germline, CDR1 is MGHRA and CDR2 YSYEKL. J gave up 6 bases and V 3 bases, and 21 bases lay outside the gene matches. This CDR3 has 19 amino acids. The CDR3 sequence is CASSQEHPGASGLGKTQYF. CDR3 sequence (DNA): TGCGCCAGCAGCCAGGAGCACCCTGGGGCTAGCGGGCTCGGGAAGACCCAGTACTTC.

The V call is TRBV5-6, the J call TRBJ2-2, with a weak D call TRBD1 (6 bases). CDR3 length equals 15 residues. Trimming pared 3 bases from V and 4 bases from J, leaving 13 bases between. Germline-derived CDR1 and CDR2 are SGHDT and YYEEEE. Written as DNA, the CDR3 is TGTGCCAGCAGCTGGGGATCACAGGGCACCGGGGAGCTGTTTTTT. Amino acid sequence: CASSWGSQGTGELFF.

This clone showed up just once. The chain uses TRBV7-8 and TRBJ2-5, with D unresolved. Germline assignment: CDR1 SGHVS and CDR2 FQNEAQ. The CDR3 spans 13 residues. The V end lost 4 bases, the J end lost 3 bases, and 9 bases lay between the germline ends. The CDR3 is CASSYYEKETQYF. Written as DNA, the CDR3 is TGTGCCAGCAGCTACTACGAGAAAGAGACCCAGTACTTC.

The chain carries TRBV20-1 and TRBJ2-1, with D uncertain. The CDR3 is 11 residues long. Germline assignment: CDR1 DFQATT and CDR2 SNEGSKA (reference sequence). Trimming shortened V by 0 bases and J by 9 bases, and 6 bases separated the two germline ends. CDR3 protein: CSARERTEQFF. CDR3 bases: TGCAGTGCTAGAGAACGCACTGAGCAGTTCTTC.

The chain employs TRBV4-3 and TRBJ2-7; D is perhaps TRBD1 (5 bases). The germline V and J ends were trimmed by 4 bases and 3 bases, with 7 bases remaining between them. This CDR3 has 12 amino acids. In germline, CDR1 is LGHNA, CDR2 YSLEER. CDR3 amino acids: CASSRGGYEQYF. The CDR3 DNA reads TGCGCCAGCAGCCGGGGCGGCTACGAGCAGTACTTC.

This sequence joins TRBV18 and TRBJ2-7; a weak D match, TRBD2 (5 bases). Germline V CDR1 and CDR2: KGHSH, LQKENI. The V and J ends lost 0 bases and 4 bases respectively, with 13 bases between them. The CDR3 is 15 amino acids. CDR3: CASSPPGLPGYEQYF. Written as DNA, the CDR3 is TGTGCCAGCTCACCACCTGGACTTCCTGGGTACGAGCAGTACTTC. The full variable domain, rest sourced from reference TRBV18 and TRBJ2-7, is NAGVMQNPRHLVRRRGQEARLRCSPMKGHSHVYWYRQLPEEGLKFMVYLQKENIIDESGMPKERFSAEFPKEGPSILRIQQVVRGDSAAYFCASSPPGLPGYEQYFGPGTRLTVT.

A note on this clone: Other DNA sequences from this sample encode an identical CDR3 as well. This rearrangement joins TRBV28 to TRBJ2-5; D is undetermined. The CDR3 extends over 11 amino acids. The germline gives CDR1 MDHEN, CDR2 SYDVKM. Trimming left V 4 bases short and J 5 bases short, with 5 bases between. The CDR3 nucleotides are TGTGCCAGCAGTTCGCGGGAGACCCAGTACTTC. It encodes CASSSRETQYF.

This clone was detected once. The V gene is TRBV7-3, the J gene TRBJ2-1; 7 bases agree with TRBD1. This CDR3 contains 16 residues. With V trimmed by 1 base and J by 6 bases, 9 bases remained unmatched. Germline assignment: CDR1 SGHTA and CDR2 FQGTGA. CDR3 region: CASSLNRQGVSNEQFF. The CDR3 DNA follows: TGTGCCAGCAGCTTAAATAGGCAGGGGGTTAGCAATGAGCAGTTCTTC.

This clone was observed once. The V gene is TRBV7-3, the J gene TRBJ2-2; 11 positions match TRBD2. CDR3 size: 16 residues. V lost 6 bases and J lost 0; bases outside the gene matches: 3. Germline assignment: CDR1 SGHTA and CDR2 FQGTGA. The CDR3 DNA reads TGTGCCAGCAGTTCGACTAGCGGGACGAACACCGGGGAGCTGTTTTTT. Protein: CASSSTSGTNTGELFF.

V gene TRBV29-1 combines with J gene TRBJ2-5; 12 bases are a match to TRBD1. V was pared by 5 bases and J by 4 bases, with 5 bases of the junction left unmatched. CDR1 and CDR2 (germline): SQVTM, ANQGSEA. CDR3 length equals 14 residues. DNA for the CDR3: TGCAGCGTTCGGGACAGGGGGCGCGTAGAGACCCAGTACTTC. Protein product: CSVRDRGRVETQYF.

The genes are TRBV20-1 and TRBJ2-2; 12 nucleotides line up with TRBD2. The length of the CDR3 is 16 residues. Losses at the gene ends were 3 bases for V and 6 bases for J; bases not matched to a gene: 8. The germline V gene encodes CDR1 DFQATT and CDR2 SNEGSKA (reference sequence). The CDR3 bases are TGCAGTGCTAGTTGGCTAGCGGGAGGGGCGGCCGGGGAGCTGTTTTTT. Translation gives CSASWLAGGAAGELFF.

The chain carries TRBV29-1 and TRBJ1-6; D is ambiguous. The germline CDR1 and CDR2 sequences are SQVTM and ANQGSEA. CDR3 length equals 13 residues. V shed 4 bases and J shed 8 bases, with 12 bases lying between them. DNA for the CDR3: TGCAGCGTTGGACTGTCGCTGGATTCACCCCTCCACTTT. It yields the protein CSVGLSLDSPLHF. The full variable domain, with the rest looked up from reference TRBV29-1 and TRBJ1-6, is SAVISQKPSRDICQRGTSLTIQCQVDSQVTMMFWYRQQPGQSLTLIATANQGSEATYESGFVIDKFPISRPNLTFSTLTVSNMSPEDSSIYLCSVGLSLDSPLHFGNGTRLTVT.

The rearrangement joins TRBV3-1 (or the pseudogene TRBV3-2) to TRBJ2-6; TRBD1 matches 7 bases. CDR3 length equals 16 residues. Trimming cost V 4 bases and J 4 bases; bases outside gene matches: 7. CDR1 is LGHDT, CDR2 YNNKEL, per germline (reference sequence). CDR3 bases: TGTGCCAGCAGCCCCCCGACAGGGCGGGGGGCCAACGTCCTGACTTTC. It translates to CASSPPTGRGANVLTF.

In this sample, this clone turned up a few times. This chain joins TRBV28 and TRBJ2-3; 8 bases map to TRBD2. CDR1 MDHEN and CDR2 SYDVKM come from the germline V gene. The CDR3 covers 14 residues. V lost 4 bases to trimming and J lost 6 bases; unmatched junction nucleotides: 6. DNA for the CDR3: TGTGCCAGCAGTTCCGGGACTAGACGGGATACGCAGTATTTT. Translating it yields CASSSGTRRDTQYF.

This clone has only a few counts. The rearrangement links TRBV18 to TRBJ2-1, with 12 bases that match TRBD2. V shed 1 base, J shed 11 bases, and the junction held 3 bases outside the gene matches. Germline V gene data show CDR1 as KGHSH and CDR2 as LQKENI. The CDR3 runs 14 residues. The CDR3 sequence: CASSPRLAGGKQFF. In DNA, the CDR3 is TGTGCCAGCTCACCACGGCTAGCGGGAGGGAAGCAGTTCTTC.

This chain uses TRBV7-9 with TRBJ2-7, with TRBD2 identical over 14 bases. Trimming removed 5 bases from V and 2 bases from J; junction bases left unmatched: 8. Germline-derived CDR1 and CDR2 are SEHNR and FQNEAQ (reference sequence). This CDR3 region has 17 residues. The CDR3 loop is CASSRGLAGGPTYEQYF. For the CDR3, the DNA is TGTGCCAGCAGCCGAGGACTAGCGGGAGGCCCCACCTACGAGCAGTACTTC. Complete variable domain (other parts from reference TRBV7-9 and TRBJ2-7): DTGVSQNPRHKITKRGQNVTFRCDPISEHNRLYWYRQTLGQGPEFLTYFQNEAQLEKSRLLSDRFSAERPKGSFSTLEIQRTEQGDSAMYLCASSRGLAGGPTYEQYFGPGTRLTVT.

This clone showed up just once. The CDR3 sequence: CASSLAGRGNTGELFF. The CDR3 DNA is TGTGCCAGCAGCTTAGCTGGGCGGGGGAACACCGGGGAGCTGTTTTTT. The chain has TRBV7-9 and TRBJ2-2; tentative D call: TRBD2 (6 bases). Trimming left V 0 bases short and J 1 base short, with 9 bases between. There are 16 residues in the CDR3. Per the germline V gene, CDR1 is SEHNR and CDR2 is FQNEAQ (reference sequence).

V gene TRBV6-5 combines with J gene TRBJ1-3; D is undetermined. Germline CDR1 MNHEY, CDR2 SVGAGI. The V gene lost 8 bases and the J gene lost 10 bases, with 15 bases spanning the gap. The CDR3 sequence is 12 residues long. The DNA of the CDR3 is TGTGCCAGCTCAACCGCGGGAGAGACCATATATTTT. It yields the protein CASSTAGETIYF.

The J gene is TRBJ2-7, the V gene TRBV6-5; 12 nucleotides align to TRBD2. V shed 4 bases, J shed 2 bases, and the junction held 6 bases outside the gene matches. The CDR3 spans 16 residues. CDR1 and CDR2 from the germline V gene are MNHEY and SVGAGI. Here the CDR3 reads CASSSRLAGVPYEQYF. CDR3 nucleotides: TGTGCCAGCAGTTCCCGACTAGCGGGAGTTCCCTACGAGCAGTACTTC.

The gene calls are TRBV28 and TRBJ2-7; D is unclear. CDR1 and CDR2 (germline): MDHEN, SYDVKM. V lost 5 bases, J lost 5 bases, and 22 bases lay in between. The CDR3 has 16 residues. The DNA for the CDR3 is TGTGCCAGCAGTACTTCCATTCCCACGGCCTTTGACGAGCAGTACTTC. As protein: CASSTSIPTAFDEQYF.